This TCR beta chain was captured in a study of blood T cell repertoires in COVID-19. Authors' data handling: Reference gene primer amplification in the assay estimated nucleated cell counts. Libraries were prepared by immunoSEQ multiplex PCR; TCRdb keeps only in-frame clonotypes and omits some of them. V, J and clone size were drawn from that table, and D and trimming were deduced from the DNA. The table shows nearly 70,000 clones, with 70% to 90% occurring only once. The CDR3 loop spans 13 amino acids. The sequencing input was peripheral blood. This rearrangement joins TRBV12-1 to TRBJ2-5; the listed D gene, TRBD2, was not tested against the DNA. TRBV12-1 is reported as a pseudogene. This TCR derives from a woman between 65 and 79 years old with acute or convalescent COVID-19. The chain's CDR3 is CASGLAGEETQYF. The CDR3 DNA follows: TGTGCCAGCGGACTAGCGGGAGAAGAGACCCAGTACTTC.